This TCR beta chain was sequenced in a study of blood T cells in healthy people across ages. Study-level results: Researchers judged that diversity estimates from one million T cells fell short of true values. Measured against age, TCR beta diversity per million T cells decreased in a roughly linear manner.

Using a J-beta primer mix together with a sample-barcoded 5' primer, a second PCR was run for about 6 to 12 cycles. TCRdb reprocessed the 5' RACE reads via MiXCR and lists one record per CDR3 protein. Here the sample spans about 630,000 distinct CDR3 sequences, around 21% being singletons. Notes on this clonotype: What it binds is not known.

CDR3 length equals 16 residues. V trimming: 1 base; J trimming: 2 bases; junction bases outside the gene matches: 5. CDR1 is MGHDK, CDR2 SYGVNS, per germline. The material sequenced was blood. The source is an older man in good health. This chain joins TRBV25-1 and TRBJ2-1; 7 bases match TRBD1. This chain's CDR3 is CASSEFGTATYNEQFF. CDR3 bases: TGTGCCAGCAGTGAATTTGGGACAGCCACCTACAATGAGCAGTTCTTC.